What follows are 5 T cell receptor beta chains derived from one specimen sequenced in a study of beta chain features in type 1 diabetes. Sequenced material consisted of expressed TCRB transcripts (all of the isolated RNA was reverse transcribed). Clones were sequenced by immunoSEQ multiplex PCR, and TCRdb holds only the in-frame ones, with some missing. The sample includes hundreds of thousands of clones, 10% to 15% of them seen just once. Sequencing used naive CD4+ T cells from blood. The receptors stem from a man aged 18 to 35 in good health.

This clone came up a few times. The chain carries TRBV7-2 and TRBJ2-7, with 9 bases fitting TRBD1. The CDR3 length is 16 residues. The J segment lost 1 base and the V segment lost 5 bases, leaving 9 bases of the junction unmatched. CDR1 is SGHTA and CDR2 is FQGNSA in the germline V gene. CDR3 residues: CASSLTPGQGSYEQYF. The CDR3, as DNA: TGTGCCAGCAGCCTAACCCCGGGACAGGGTTCCTACGAGCAGTACTTC.

This clone has just a few counts. The chain carries TRBV15 and TRBJ2-3, with D perhaps matching TRBD2 (5 bases). V lost 5 bases and J 2 bases, leaving 11 bases between the germline ends. The CDR3 consists of 14 residues. Germline V lookup: CDR1 LNHNV, CDR2 YYDKDF (reference sequence). CDR3 bases: TGTGCCACCAGCGGCAGAGCGGTCACAGATACGCAGTATTTT. Residues: CATSGRAVTDTQYF.

The rearrangement links TRBV29-1 to TRBJ2-7; possible D gene TRBD1, 5 bases. The germline V gene has CDR1 SQVTM and CDR2 ANQGSEA. Trimming removed 0 bases from V and 5 bases from J, with 11 bases in between. The CDR3 consists of 13 residues. CDR3 sequence: CSVEDSGSNEQYF. CDR3 sequence (DNA): TGCAGCGTTGAAGATTCAGGGTCTAACGAGCAGTACTTC.

The chain has TRBV28 and TRBJ2-7; D is possibly TRBD1 (5 bases). CDR1 is MDHEN and CDR2 is SYDVKM in the germline V gene. Trimming left V 5 bases short and J 3 bases short, with 14 bases between. This CDR3 spans 14 amino acids. CDR3 nucleotide sequence: TGTGCCAGCAGTCTAACAGGTTTGATCTACGAGCAGTACTTC. It codes for CASSLTGLIYEQYF.

The rearrangement joins TRBV28 to TRBJ2-1, with D perhaps matching TRBD2 (6 bases). The CDR3 spans 15 residues. Trimming stripped 3 bases from V and 5 bases from J, with 14 bases between. The germline CDR1 and CDR2 sequences are MDHEN and SYDVKM. CDR3 region: CASSFPGVPNNEQFF. CDR3 nucleotide sequence: TGTGCCAGCAGTTTTCCGGGAGTCCCAAACAATGAGCAGTTCTTC.